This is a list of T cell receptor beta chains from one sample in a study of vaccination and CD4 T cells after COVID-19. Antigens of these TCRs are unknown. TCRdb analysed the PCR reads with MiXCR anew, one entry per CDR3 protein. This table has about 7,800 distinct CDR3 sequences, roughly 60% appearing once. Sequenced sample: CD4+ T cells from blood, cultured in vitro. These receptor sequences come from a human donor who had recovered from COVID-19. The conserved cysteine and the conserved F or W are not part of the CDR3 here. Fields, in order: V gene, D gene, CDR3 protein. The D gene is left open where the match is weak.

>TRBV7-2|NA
ASSQDPLSSGEQF
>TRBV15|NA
ATRFTARVNYGYT
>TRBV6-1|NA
ASRPRGGSIDTQY
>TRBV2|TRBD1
ASRDRGGETQY
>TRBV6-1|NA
ASTNPPGGNEYSPLH
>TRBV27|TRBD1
ASSRTGDYGYT
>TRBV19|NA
ASREGNYNSPLH
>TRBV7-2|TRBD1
ASSHRTGGNEQF
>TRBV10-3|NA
AITKTENTEAF
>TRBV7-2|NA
ASSPGVFTEAF
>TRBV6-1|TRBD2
ASSDMGGEYNEQF
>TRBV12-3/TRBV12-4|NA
ASRRRVDQPQH
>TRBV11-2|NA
ASSLAYTNTEAF
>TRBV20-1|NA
SASRPGHTSNQPQH
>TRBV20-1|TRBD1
SAQKPDRGSFGSSSTDTQY
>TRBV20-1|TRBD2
SARASGTSEQY
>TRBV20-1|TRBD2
SAPGLAGGRGSYNEQF
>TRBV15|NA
ATSRGLNQPQH
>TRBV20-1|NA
SAIPREGLPEQY
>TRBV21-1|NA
ASTWDSSYEQY
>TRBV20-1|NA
SARDTSKGEKLF
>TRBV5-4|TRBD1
ASSNDRDREQY
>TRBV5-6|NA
ASSLGPPSSNQPQH